Given below is one T cell receptor beta chain in context. Its antigen is unknown. This entry belongs to a study of CXCR3-negative and CXCR3-positive naive CD8 T cells. Findings of the study overall: TRB CDR3 hydrophobicity was greater in CXCR3-positive naive cells than in CXCR3-negative naive cells.

The method, 5' RACE with UMI labels, was used to prepare the TRB cDNA libraries. TCRdb re-called the 5' RACE reads; every CDR3 protein appears as one record, without DNA. The sample holds some 110,000 distinct CDR3 sequences. CDR3 length: 14 amino acids. The germline CDR1 and CDR2 sequences are SEHNR and FQNEAQ (reference sequence). CD8+ T cell subsets were each sorted in triplicate, approximately 300,000 cells apiece. This TCR was recovered from a human donor in good health. Some clones in this sample may be carry-over from other donors' samples. The sample taken for sequencing was naive CXCR3+ CD8+ T cells from blood. Subset in this sample: CD45RO-CCR7+CD27+CD95- naive CD8+ T cells expressing CXCR3 (TNR3+). The chain uses TRBV7-9 and TRBJ1-1; without DNA, the TCRdb call of TRBD1 cannot be checked. CDR3 sequence: CASSLEDRAAEAFF.